The 25 T cell receptor beta chains below all came from one sample that was sequenced in a study of blood T cells in healthy people across ages. With a J-beta primer mix and a sample-barcoded 5' primer, a second PCR ran about 6 to 11 cycles. TCRdb re-derived calls from the 5' RACE reads in MiXCR, one entry per CDR3 protein. Among 600,000 to 650,000 distinct CDR3 sequences listed, roughly 53% were seen once. The sequenced sample consisted of blood. The receptors were sampled from a man aged 55 to 69 in good health.

As concerns this clonotype: A junction boundary mismatches the germline segment, possibly from a read error. J is TRBJ2-1 and V is TRBV7-9; 11 positions agree with TRBD1. Per the germline V gene, CDR1 is SEHNR and CDR2 is FQNEAQ (reference sequence). This CDR3 is built from 15 residues. The CDR3 bases are TGTACCAGCAGCAGGTGGACAGGGGGCTCCAATGAGCAGTTCTTC. Translated, it gives CTSSRWTGGSNEQFF.

This clonotype was detected many times. This rearrangement joins TRBV9 to TRBJ2-5, with 12 bases fitting TRBD2. V was clipped by 0 bases and J by 4 bases; unmatched bases: 4. The CDR3 has 16 amino acids. Germline CDR1 SGDLS, CDR2 YYNGEE. The CDR3 bases are TGTGCCAGCAGCGTAGCCCCTAGCGGGGGGGTAGAGACCCAGTACTTC. Translated: CASSVAPSGGVETQYF.

The chain joins TRBV20-1 to TRBJ1-4; a possible D gene is TRBD1 (6 bases). The V end lost 1 base, the J end lost 3 bases, and 15 bases lay between the germline ends. Per the germline V gene, CDR1 is DFQATT and CDR2 is SNEGSKA (reference sequence). CDR3 size: 16 residues. CDR3 in DNA: TGCAGTGCTAGAGGATGGGGGGCGCGGCCTAATGAAAAACTGTTTTTT. Its translation: CSARGWGARPNEKLFF.

The genes are TRBV29-1 and TRBJ2-7; 7 nucleotides agree with TRBD1. After removal of 5 bases from V and 2 bases from J, the junction contained 9 bases not matched to a gene. The CDR3 extends over 14 amino acids. CDR1 SQVTM and CDR2 ANQGSEA come from the germline V gene. Written as DNA, the CDR3 is TGCAGCGTTAGGGGGCCGTGGCAAACCTACGAGCAGTACTTC. Its protein is CSVRGPWQTYEQYF.

About this clonotype: One end of the junction fails to match germline, which may point to a read error. The chain uses TRBV20-1 and TRBJ2-7, with TRBD2 identical over 9 bases. Germline CDR1 is DFQATT and CDR2 is SNEGSKA (reference sequence). This CDR3 spans 15 amino acids. CDR3 in amino acids: CSARDLASGTYEQYF. CDR3 nucleotides: TGTAGTGCTAGAGATTTGGCTAGCGGGACCTACGAGCAGTACTTC.

This chain joins TRBV11-2 and TRBJ1-2; unclear D gene. This CDR3 is 15 amino acids long. Trimming took off 0 bases at V and 0 bases at J, with 8 bases between the two ends. Germline V lookup: CDR1 SGHAT, CDR2 FQNNGV. CDR3 in DNA: TGTGCCAGCAGCTTAGATGGCAGTTCTAACTATGGCTACACCTTC. The encoded protein is CASSLDGSSNYGYTF.

The chain couples TRBV3-1 to TRBJ2-1, with D perhaps assigned TRBD1 or TRBD2 (6 bases each). Germline assignment: CDR1 LGHDT and CDR2 YNNKEL (reference sequence). CDR3 size: 14 residues. Trimming stripped 6 bases from V and 9 bases from J, with 18 bases between. The CDR3: CASRRGGRGGEQFF. The CDR3 nucleotides read TGTGCCAGCAGGAGGGGAGGCAGGGGTGGTGAGCAGTTCTTC.

The gene calls are TRBV5-1 and TRBJ2-4; 8 bases match TRBD1. The DNA end lines up better with TRBJ2-7; the J call may be wrong. This CDR3 has 15 residues. Germline CDR1 SGHRS, CDR2 YFSETQ. The CDR3 spells CASSFDRGPLYEQYF. The CDR3 nucleotides are TGCGCCAGCAGCTTTGACAGGGGTCCCCTCTACGAGCAGTACTTC.

In its sample, this clonotype was seen a few times. This chain connects TRBV10-3 to TRBJ2-6; no reliable D call. The CDR3 sequence is 16 residues long. Germline values: CDR1 ENHRY, CDR2 SYGVKD. Trimming left V 2 bases short and J 0 bases short, with 8 bases between. The CDR3 coding sequence is TGTGCCATCAGTGAGCATGTCGACTCTGGGGCCAACGTCCTGACTTTC. Its translation is CAISEHVDSGANVLTF.

The rearrangement joins TRBV12-3 or TRBV12-4 to TRBJ1-5; 7 bases map to TRBD1. V dropped 5 bases and J dropped 4; count of bases not matched to a gene: 5. The CDR3 loop spans 14 amino acids. This CDR3 reads CASSQGVRNQPQHF. CDR3 coding DNA: TGTGCCAGCAGTCAGGGGGTGAGGAATCAGCCCCAGCATTTT.

The chain employs TRBV7-9 and TRBJ1-1; a possible D gene is TRBD1 (6 bases). The V gene lost 0 bases and the J gene lost 4 bases, with 15 bases spanning the gap. The CDR3 is 16 residues long. The germline V gene encodes CDR1 SEHNR and CDR2 FQNEAQ (reference sequence). The CDR3 nucleotides are TGTGCCAGCAGCTTAGCGCTCGGGGGCCTCAGCACTGAAGCTTTCTTT. Its translation is CASSLALGGLSTEAFF.

The chain links TRBV20-1 to TRBJ2-7, with a weak D call TRBD2 (5 bases). With the DNA end fitting TRBJ2-5 better, the J assignment may be wrong. The germline V gene has CDR1 DFQATT and CDR2 SNEGSKA (reference sequence). CDR3 length equals 12 residues. Here the CDR3 reads CSAPTRGETQYF. The CDR3, as DNA: TGCAGTGCTCCAACACGGGGAGAGACCCAGTACTTC.

This clonotype appeared a few times. The CDR3 reads CSADGLAADTQYF. DNA for the CDR3: TGCAGTGCTGATGGACTAGCGGCAGATACGCAGTATTTT. V and J are TRBV20-1 and TRBJ2-3, with 10 bases aligning to TRBD2. With V trimmed by 5 bases and J by 4 bases, 3 bases remained unmatched. This CDR3 is built from 13 residues. Germline values: CDR1 DFQATT, CDR2 SNEGSKA (reference sequence).

The J gene is TRBJ2-3, the V gene TRBV27; D might be TRBD2 (7 bases). The germline V and J ends were trimmed by 5 bases and 5 bases, with 20 bases remaining between them. Germline lookup yields CDR1 MNHEY and CDR2 SMNVEV (reference sequence). The CDR3 runs to 16 residues. CDR3 sequence (DNA): TGTGCCAGCAGTGCGGGGACGGGGGGCTTTGGAGATACGCAGTATTTT. This translates into CASSAGTGGFGDTQYF.

This clonotype was found a few times. V usage is TRBV20-1 and J usage is TRBJ2-7; TRBD1 matches at 8 bases. Losses at the gene ends were 5 bases for V and 4 bases for J; bases not matched to a gene: 10. CDR3 length: 14 amino acids. CDR1 DFQATT and CDR2 SNEGSKA come from the germline V gene (reference sequence). The CDR3 loop reads CSALRTGFEYEQYF. CDR3 nucleotides: TGCAGTGCTCTACGGACAGGGTTCGAATACGAGCAGTACTTC.

CDR3 DNA: TGTGCCAGCAGCCGATACTTACCTGGGTCGGGGGATGGCTACACCTTC. Translation: CASSRYLPGSGDGYTF. The V gene is TRBV4-2, the J gene TRBJ1-2; a weak D match, TRBD1 (5 bases). Germline values: CDR1 LGHNA, CDR2 YNFKEQ. The CDR3 is 16 amino acids. Trimming took off 4 bases at V and 6 bases at J, with 21 bases between the two ends.

This chain links TRBV3-1 with TRBJ2-2; 7 nucleotides agree with TRBD2. The CDR3 is 14 residues long. The V segment lost 9 bases and the J segment 4 bases; nucleotides outside the gene matches: 8. Germline lookup yields CDR1 LGHDT and CDR2 YNNKEL (reference sequence). CDR3 sequence: CASRGPSGTGELFF. The CDR3 coding sequence is TGTGCCAGTAGGGGTCCTAGCGGCACCGGGGAGCTGTTTTTT.

In this sample, this clonotype turned up a few times. J is TRBJ2-5 and V is TRBV29-1, with D unresolved. Germline V CDR1 and CDR2: SQVTM, ANQGSEA. V lost 3 bases and J lost 7, with 9 bases in between. This CDR3 has 11 amino acids. CDR3 region: CSVDLVRTQYF. As DNA, the CDR3 is TGCAGCGTTGACCTCGTGCGGACCCAGTACTTC.

Regarding this clonotype: A clone one base away is much larger, so this may be a read error. This rearrangement joins TRBV27 to TRBJ2-1; 13 bases are a match to TRBD2. This CDR3 spans 16 amino acids. V dropped 4 bases and J dropped 4; count of bases not matched to a gene: 4. CDR1 MNHEY and CDR2 SMNVEV come from the germline V gene (reference sequence). CDR3 nucleotide sequence: TGTGCCAGCAGTTGGGGACTAGCGGGGAAGTACAATGAGCAGTTCTTC. Its protein product is CASSWGLAGKYNEQFF.

This clonotype showed up just once. V is TRBV29-1 and J is TRBJ1-2; TRBD1 might be the D (6 bases). V lost 6 bases, J lost 5 bases, and 16 bases lay in between. The length of the CDR3 is 13 residues. Germline V gives CDR1 SQVTM, CDR2 ANQGSEA. CDR3: CSVQAGARYGYTF. The CDR3 DNA is TGCAGCGTCCAAGCGGGGGCCCGGTATGGCTACACCTTC.

This clonotype was seen only a few times. The chain joins TRBV6-5 to TRBJ1-5; possible D gene TRBD1, 5 bases. The V gene lost 2 bases and the J gene lost 5 bases, with 10 bases spanning the gap. The CDR3 contains 14 residues. Germline CDR1 reads MNHEY; CDR2 reads SVGAGI. Here the CDR3 DNA reads TGTGCCAGCAGTTACAGTGGGGGGGATCAGCCCCAGCATTTT. Encoded protein: CASSYSGGDQPQHF.

In this sample, this clonotype turned up many times. The chain has TRBV2 and TRBJ2-1; 9 nucleotides match TRBD1. V lost 7 bases, J lost 6 bases, and 7 bases stayed unmatched. Germline V gene data show CDR1 as SNHLY and CDR2 as FYNNEI. This CDR3 has 14 residues. CDR3 protein: CASMPGQGFNEQFF. The CDR3 DNA reads TGTGCCAGCATGCCGGGACAGGGATTCAATGAGCAGTTCTTC.

This clonotype was found once. The chain joins TRBV19 to TRBJ2-6, with D perhaps TRBD2 (6 bases). The CDR3 consists of 19 residues. Trimming cost V 3 bases and J 0 bases, with 18 bases left between them. Germline CDR1 is LNHDA and CDR2 is SQIVND (reference sequence). CDR3 nucleotides: TGTGCCAGTAGTATTCAGCTGGCAGGGAGGAACTCTGGGGCCAACGTCCTGACTTTC. Its protein product is CASSIQLAGRNSGANVLTF.

CDR3 region: CSASPPGRPYEQYF. The CDR3, as DNA: TGCAGTGCTAGCCCCCCGGGGAGACCCTACGAGCAGTACTTC. The genes are TRBV20-1 and TRBJ2-4; weak D call: TRBD2 (5 bases). The J call could be wrong; TRBJ2-7 is a better fit for the DNA end. Looked up from germline, CDR1 is DFQATT and CDR2 is SNEGSKA (reference sequence). This CDR3 contains 14 residues.

This clonotype was counted a single time. The chain recombines TRBV14 with TRBJ1-6, with a tentative D call TRBD1 (5 bases). Trimming stripped 6 bases from V and 5 bases from J, with 11 bases between. The germline V gene has CDR1 SGHDN and CDR2 FVKESK. The CDR3 covers 14 residues. The CDR3 is CASSSRVDNSPLHF. DNA of the CDR3: TGTGCCAGCAGTAGCAGGGTGGATAATTCACCCCTCCACTTT.